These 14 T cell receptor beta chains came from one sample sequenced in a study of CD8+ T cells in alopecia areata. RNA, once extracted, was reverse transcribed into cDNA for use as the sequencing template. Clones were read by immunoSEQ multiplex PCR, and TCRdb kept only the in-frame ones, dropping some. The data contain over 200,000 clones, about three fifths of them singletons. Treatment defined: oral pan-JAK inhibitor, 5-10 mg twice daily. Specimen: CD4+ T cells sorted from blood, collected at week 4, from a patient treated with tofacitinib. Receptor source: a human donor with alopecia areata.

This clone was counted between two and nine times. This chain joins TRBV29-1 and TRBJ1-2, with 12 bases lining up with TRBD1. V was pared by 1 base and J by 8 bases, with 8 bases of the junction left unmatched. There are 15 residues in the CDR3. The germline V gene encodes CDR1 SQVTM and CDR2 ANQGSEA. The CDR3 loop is CSVEGGQGAQYGYTF. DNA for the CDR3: TGCAGCGTTGAAGGGGGACAGGGGGCGCAATACGGCTACACCTTC. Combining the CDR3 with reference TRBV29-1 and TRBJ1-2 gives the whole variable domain SAVISQKPSRDICQRGTSLTIQCQVDSQVTMMFWYRQQPGQSLTLIATANQGSEATYESGFVIDKFPISRPNLTFSTLTVSNMSPEDSSIYLCSVEGGQGAQYGYTFGSGTRLTVV.

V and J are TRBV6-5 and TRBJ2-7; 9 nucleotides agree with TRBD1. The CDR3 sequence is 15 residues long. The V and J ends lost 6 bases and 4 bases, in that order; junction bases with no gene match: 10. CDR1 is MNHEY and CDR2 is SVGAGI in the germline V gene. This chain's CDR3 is CASSPRQGGLYEQYF. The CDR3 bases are TGTGCCAGCAGCCCAAGACAGGGGGGTTTGTACGAGCAGTACTTC.

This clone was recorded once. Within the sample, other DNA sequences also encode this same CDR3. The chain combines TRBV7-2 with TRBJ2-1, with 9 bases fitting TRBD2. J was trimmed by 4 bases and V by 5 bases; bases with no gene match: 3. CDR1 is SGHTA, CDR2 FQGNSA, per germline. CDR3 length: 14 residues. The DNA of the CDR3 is TGTGCCAGCAGCCTTACTAGCGGGTACAATGAGCAGTTCTTC. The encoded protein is CASSLTSGYNEQFF.

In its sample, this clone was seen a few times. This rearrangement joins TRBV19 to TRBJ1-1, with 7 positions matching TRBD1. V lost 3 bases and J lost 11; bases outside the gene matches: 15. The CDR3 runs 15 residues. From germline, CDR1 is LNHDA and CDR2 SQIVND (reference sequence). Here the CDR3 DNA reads TGTGCCAGTAGTATGTCGGAGTATAGAGTACAGGGGGCTTTCTTT. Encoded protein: CASSMSEYRVQGAFF.

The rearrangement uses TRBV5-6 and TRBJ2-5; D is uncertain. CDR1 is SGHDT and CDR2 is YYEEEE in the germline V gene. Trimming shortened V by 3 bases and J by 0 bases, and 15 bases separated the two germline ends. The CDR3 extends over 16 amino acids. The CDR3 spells CASSYPGRQYQETQYF. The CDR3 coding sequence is TGTGCCAGCAGCTATCCGGGCCGCCAGTACCAAGAGACCCAGTACTTC.

The CDR3 sequence: CASSSPGTGDNQPQHF. The CDR3 DNA sequence: TGTGCCAGCAGTTCTCCCGGGACAGGGGACAATCAGCCCCAGCATTTT. The chain combines TRBV28 with TRBJ1-5, with 10 nucleotides matching TRBD1. The V gene's germline CDR1 is MDHEN and CDR2 SYDVKM. The trim removed 4 bases at V and 3 bases at J, leaving 6 bases unmatched. CDR3 length: 16 amino acids.

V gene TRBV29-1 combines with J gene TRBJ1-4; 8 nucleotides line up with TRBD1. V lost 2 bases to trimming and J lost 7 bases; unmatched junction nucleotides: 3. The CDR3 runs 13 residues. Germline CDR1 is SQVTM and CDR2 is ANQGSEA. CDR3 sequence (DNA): TGCAGCGTTGAACAGGGGGCAAGTGAAAAACTGTTTTTT. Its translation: CSVEQGASEKLFF.

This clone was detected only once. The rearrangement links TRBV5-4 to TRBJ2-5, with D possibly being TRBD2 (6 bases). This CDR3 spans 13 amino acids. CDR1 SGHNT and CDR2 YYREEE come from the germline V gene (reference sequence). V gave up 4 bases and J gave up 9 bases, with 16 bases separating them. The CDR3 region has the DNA TGTGCCAGCAGCGATCTAGCGTTGGGGGCCCAGTACTTC. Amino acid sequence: CASSDLALGAQYF.

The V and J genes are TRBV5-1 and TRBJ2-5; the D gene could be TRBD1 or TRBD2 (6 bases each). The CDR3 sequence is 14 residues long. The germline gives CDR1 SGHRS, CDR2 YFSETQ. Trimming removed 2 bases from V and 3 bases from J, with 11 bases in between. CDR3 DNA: TGCGCCAGCAGCTTCCGGGGGCCGAAAGAGACCCAGTACTTC. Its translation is CASSFRGPKETQYF.

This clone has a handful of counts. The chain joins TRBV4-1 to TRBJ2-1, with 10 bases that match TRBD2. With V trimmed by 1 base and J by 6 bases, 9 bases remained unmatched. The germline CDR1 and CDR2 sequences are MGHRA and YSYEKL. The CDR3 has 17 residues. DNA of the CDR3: TGCGCCAGCAGCCAAGGTCGTCAGCGGGGGGGCCTCAATGAGCAGTTCTTC. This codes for CASSQGRQRGGLNEQFF.

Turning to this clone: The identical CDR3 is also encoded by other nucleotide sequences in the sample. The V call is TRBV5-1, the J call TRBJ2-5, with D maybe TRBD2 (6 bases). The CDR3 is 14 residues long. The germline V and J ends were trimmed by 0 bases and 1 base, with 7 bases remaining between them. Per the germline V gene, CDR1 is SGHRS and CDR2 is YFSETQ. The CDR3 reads CASSLVGGQETQYF. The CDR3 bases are TGCGCCAGCAGCTTGGTGGGGGGCCAAGAGACCCAGTACTTC.

The CDR3 sequence is CSVGQGANEQYF. CDR3 DNA sequence: TGCAGCGTTGGACAGGGGGCGAACGAGCAGTACTTC. V gene TRBV29-1 combines with J gene TRBJ2-7; 10 bases fit TRBD1. The ends lost 4 bases at V and 5 bases at J; junction bases unmatched: 2. CDR1 and CDR2 from the germline V gene are SQVTM and ANQGSEA. There are 12 residues in the CDR3.

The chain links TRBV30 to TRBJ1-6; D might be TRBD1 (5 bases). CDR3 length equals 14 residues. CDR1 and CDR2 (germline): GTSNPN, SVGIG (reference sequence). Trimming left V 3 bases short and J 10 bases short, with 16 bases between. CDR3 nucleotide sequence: TGTGCCTGGAGGGAGAACGAGAGGGGATCACCCCTCCACTTT. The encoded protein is CAWRENERGSPLHF.

Written as DNA, the CDR3 is TGTGCCACCAGCAGAGATTTCCGGGGTCGTGGCGGATCGATCTCTGGGGCCAACGTCCTGACTTTC. Translation gives CATSRDFRGRGGSISGANVLTF. This sequence joins TRBV15 and TRBJ2-6, with D possibly being TRBD2 (5 bases). Germline V gene lookup returns CDR1 LNHNV and CDR2 YYDKDF (reference sequence). The V end was cut by 0 bases, the J end by 0 bases, with 24 bases between. This CDR3 is built from 22 residues.